One sample yielded the 21 T cell receptor beta chains listed below, sequenced in a study of vaccination effects on CD4 cells after COVID-19. The method was immunoSEQ multiplex PCR; TCRdb's version includes in-frame clones alone and lacks a portion of them. The repertoire includes 20,000 to 30,000 clones, 69% of them detected once, and 18% sits in the top ten. For these TCRs, the target antigens are not known. Sequencing followed a ViraFEST assay step that expanded antigen-specific CD4+ T cells with viral peptide pools. Isolating CD4+ T cells followed more than 9 days of culture. The person was diagnosed with PCR-confirmed SARS-CoV-2 infection between March and December 2020. The source material was CD4+ T cells from PBMCs cultured with SARS-CoV-2 spike peptides, sampled before COVID-19 vaccination. These receptor sequences come from a human donor who had a prior SARS-CoV-2 infection.

The table lists this clone with a few counts. V and J are TRBV24-1 and TRBJ2-3; D is unclear. The V and J ends lost 9 bases and 4 bases respectively, with 16 bases between them. The CDR3 contains 14 residues. Germline lookup yields CDR1 KGHDR and CDR2 SFDVKD. The CDR3 reads CATADNSVPDTQYF. The CDR3 bases are TGTGCCACCGCGGATAATTCAGTTCCAGATACGCAGTATTTT.

V and J are TRBV2 and TRBJ1-1; D perhaps matches TRBD1 (5 bases). Germline CDR1 SNHLY, CDR2 FYNNEI. The CDR3 is 13 residues long. Trimming removed 3 bases from V and 2 bases from J, with 7 bases in between. CDR3 sequence: CASSDGANTEAFF. The CDR3 bases are TGTGCCAGCAGTGATGGGGCTAACACTGAAGCTTTCTTT.

This chain uses TRBV5-5 with TRBJ1-6; D gene uncertain. The CDR3 is made up of 14 amino acids. Germline loops: CDR1 SGHKS, CDR2 YYEKEE (reference sequence). The V end was cut by 0 bases, the J end by 6 bases, with 7 bases between. CDR3 protein: CASSLGLLNSPLHF. The CDR3 coding sequence is TGTGCCAGCAGCTTGGGGTTACTTAATTCACCCCTCCACTTT.

This chain joins TRBV11-2 and TRBJ1-2, with 7 bases identical to TRBD1. V gave up 4 bases and J gave up 6 bases; unmatched junction bases: 8. In germline, CDR1 is SGHAT, CDR2 FQNNGV. The CDR3 length is 14 residues. The chain's CDR3 is CASSSAGGVHGYTF. DNA of the CDR3: TGTGCCAGCAGCTCGGCAGGGGGTGTCCATGGCTACACCTTC.

This chain uses TRBV2 with TRBJ2-1; TRBD2 matches at 11 bases. The CDR3 has 15 amino acids. The germline V gene has CDR1 SNHLY and CDR2 FYNNEI. J was trimmed by 4 bases and V by 1 base; bases with no gene match: 0. The CDR3 loop is CASSEGLAGYNEQFF. The CDR3 DNA follows: TGTGCCAGCAGTGAAGGACTAGCGGGGTACAATGAGCAGTTCTTC.

This clone was detected a few times. The CDR3 sequence is CASSLRREGRAFF. DNA of the CDR3: TGTGCCAGCAGCTTAAGAAGGGAGGGAAGGGCTTTCTTT. The rearrangement joins TRBV7-3 to TRBJ1-1; D gene ambiguous. Trimming took 1 base from V and 11 from J, leaving 14 bases between them. This CDR3 is 13 amino acids long. CDR1 is SGHTA, CDR2 FQGTGA, per germline.

This clone has more than one count but fewer than ten. The rearrangement joins TRBV18 to TRBJ2-3; D gene unclear. V shed 1 base and J shed 0 bases, with 11 bases lying between them. This CDR3 is 16 amino acids long. The germline V gene encodes CDR1 KGHSH and CDR2 LQKENI. The CDR3, as DNA: TGTGCCAGCTCACCACGGGCAGGCACCAGCACAGATACGCAGTATTTT. It specifies CASSPRAGTSTDTQYF.

The rearrangement links TRBV5-4 to TRBJ2-6, with D uncertain. The CDR3 length is 14 residues. Trimming stripped 4 bases from V and 1 base from J, with 6 bases between. Per germline, CDR1 SGHNT and CDR2 YYREEE (reference sequence). CDR3 coding DNA: TGTGCCAGCAGCACAGAGTCTGGGGCCAACGTCCTGACTTTC. Its protein product is CASSTESGANVLTF. The whole variable domain, filled in from reference TRBV5-4 and TRBJ2-6, reads ETGVTQSPTHLIKTRGQQVTLRCSSQSGHNTVSWYQQALGQGPQFIFQYYREEENGRGNFPPRFSGLQFPNYSSELNVNALELDDSALYLCASSTESGANVLTFGAGSRLTVL.

V is TRBV20-1 and J is TRBJ2-1; 9 positions agree with TRBD2. Germline values: CDR1 DFQATT, CDR2 SNEGSKA (reference sequence). J gave up 9 bases and V 3 bases, and 12 bases lay outside the gene matches. The CDR3 has 15 amino acids. The CDR3 DNA reads TGCAGTGCTAGTATCGGCGGGGGGGCCTCACGTGAGCAGTTCTTC. This sequence encodes CSASIGGGASREQFF.

This clone was seen a few times. The CDR3: CASSPSSGIGVAGELFF. The CDR3 DNA sequence: TGTGCCAGCAGCCCATCTAGCGGGATAGGGGTAGCCGGGGAGCTGTTTTTT. The chain couples TRBV3-1 (or the pseudogene TRBV3-2) to TRBJ2-2, with 9 nucleotides matching TRBD2. The ends lost 4 bases at V and 6 bases at J; junction bases unmatched: 12. This CDR3 is 17 amino acids long. Germline-derived CDR1 and CDR2 are LGHDT and YNNKEL (reference sequence).

This chain links TRBV11-3 with TRBJ1-2; D is undetermined. CDR3 length equals 11 residues. CDR1 and CDR2 from the germline V gene are SGHNT and YENEEA. V was clipped by 5 bases and J by 7 bases, with 8 bases between them. CDR3 bases: TGTGCCAGCAGCCTAGGGAGTGGCTACACCTTC. It encodes CASSLGSGYTF.

V is TRBV6-5 and J is TRBJ2-1; 10 bases agree with TRBD2. V lost 2 bases, J lost 6 bases, and 4 bases stayed unmatched. Germline CDR1 and CDR2: MNHEY and SVGAGI. The CDR3 sequence is 15 residues long. For the CDR3, the DNA is TGTGCCAGCAGTTACAGGGCTAGCGGGAGCAATGAGCAGTTCTTC. Translating gives CASSYRASGSNEQFF.

CDR3 in amino acids: CASRQTGDYYGYTF. The CDR3 DNA is TGTGCCAGCAGGCAGACAGGGGACTACTATGGCTACACCTTC. The genes are TRBV6-5 and TRBJ1-2; TRBD1 matches 8 bases. This CDR3 contains 14 residues. V shed 6 bases and J 3 bases; nucleotides not matched to a gene: 6. The germline V gene has CDR1 MNHEY and CDR2 SVGAGI.

Here the CDR3 DNA reads TGTGCCAGCAGTGAGGAGGGCATAGGCGTGGGGACCGGGGAGCTGTTTTTT. It yields the protein CASSEEGIGVGTGELFF. V gene TRBV2 combines with J gene TRBJ2-2, with D tentatively TRBD2 (6 bases). Germline CDR1 SNHLY, CDR2 FYNNEI. The V end lost 3 bases, the J end lost 5 bases, and 19 bases lay between the germline ends. There are 17 residues in the CDR3.

CDR3 in amino acids: CASGLDQQGFDSPLHF. The CDR3 region has the DNA TGTGCTAGTGGTTTGGACCAACAGGGCTTCGATTCACCCCTCCACTTT. The V gene is TRBV12-5, the J gene TRBJ1-6; D possibly corresponds to TRBD1 (6 bases). V lost 1 base and J 8 bases, leaving 15 bases between the germline ends. CDR3 length: 16 amino acids. Germline V gives CDR1 LGHNT, CDR2 FRNRAP.

This clone appeared a few times. The rearrangement links TRBV5-1 to TRBJ1-4; no clear D. V dropped 0 bases and J dropped 7 bases, with 7 bases sitting between them. CDR1 is SGHRS and CDR2 is YFSETQ in the germline V gene. This CDR3 contains 13 residues. The CDR3 DNA reads as TGCGCCAGCAGCTTGGGGGTTGCTGAAAAACTGTTTTTT. Translating it yields CASSLGVAEKLFF.

The rearrangement uses TRBV7-3 and TRBJ2-3, with a possible D match to TRBD2 (6 bases). CDR1 is SGHTA and CDR2 is FQGTGA in the germline V gene. CDR3 length: 13 residues. The ends were cut back, 6 bases at V and 6 bases at J, with 13 bases in the middle. The CDR3 spells CASRRGASDTQYF. In nucleotides, the CDR3 is TGTGCCAGCAGGCGGGGAGCTTCGGATACGCAGTATTTT.

The DNA for the CDR3 is TGTGCCAGCAGCTTAGAGATTCTGGCCTCCTACGAGCAGTACTTC. Amino acids: CASSLEILASYEQYF. The chain recombines TRBV11-2 with TRBJ2-7, with D unclear. V was cut by 0 bases and J by 0 bases, with 9 bases left in between. CDR1 is SGHAT, CDR2 FQNNGV, per germline. The CDR3 sequence is 15 residues long.

This clone was recorded a few times. This chain uses TRBV7-3 with TRBJ1-2; tentative D call: TRBD1 (5 bases). There are 13 residues in the CDR3. With 5 bases removed from V and 4 bases from J, the gap between germline ends came to 11 bases. Germline assignment: CDR1 SGHTA and CDR2 FQGTGA. CDR3 protein: CASSAGPSYGYTF. CDR3 in DNA: TGTGCCAGCAGCGCGGGACCCTCCTATGGCTACACCTTC.

The chain combines TRBV4-1 with TRBJ2-3; D unresolved. The CDR3 runs to 14 residues. The germline CDR1 and CDR2 sequences are MGHRA and YSYEKL. V lost 1 base and J 2 bases, leaving 7 bases between the germline ends. The CDR3 sequence is CASSQVVTTDTQYF. CDR3 coding DNA: TGCGCCAGCAGCCAAGTCGTCACCACAGATACGCAGTATTTT.

The chain uses TRBV4-1 and TRBJ2-1, with D possibly called TRBD1 or TRBD2 (5 bases each). This CDR3 is 19 amino acids long. Germline loops: CDR1 MGHRA, CDR2 YSYEKL. Trimming shortened V by 4 bases and J by 0 bases, and 22 bases separated the two germline ends. The CDR3: CASSRDPGSSADSYNEQFF. The DNA of the CDR3 is TGCGCCAGCAGCCGGGACCCTGGTTCGAGCGCCGACTCCTACAATGAGCAGTTCTTC.